This T cell receptor beta chain was identified in a study of spatial heterogeneity in lung cancer (dated by TCRdb to between 2019 and 2020). Describing the broader study: More beta-chain than alpha-chain transcripts were consistently detected, likely reflecting higher beta-chain transcript abundance. TCR repertoire features were related to nonsynonymous mutation counts determined by whole-exome sequencing of tumor tissue. In non-small cell lung cancer, the study quantitatively compared TCR alpha and beta repertoires across several tumor regions, matched nontumor lung, and blood. In the raw uncorrected reads, each unique combination of TCR and UMI appeared on average more than ten times. In tumor regions, TCR transcript counts showed a strong correlation with a T cell transcriptional module score from matched bulk RNA-seq. Both alpha and beta chains were TCR-sequenced in samples taken at surgery, namely 220 tumor regions, approximately 63 matched nontumor lung samples and approximately 58 PBMC samples. The research as a whole found: Confirming at a functional level the hypothesis that regional TCRs recognize regional mutations was considered to require additional single-cell paired TCR alpha and beta sequencing. The number of expanded intratumoral alpha and beta TCRs correlated with the tumor nonsynonymous mutation count. Counts of ubiquitous and regional expanded TCRs correlated with counts of ubiquitous and regional nonsynonymous mutations, respectively. TCR-seq coverage of tumor T cells was estimated to be only about 6.7% for alpha chains and more than 11% for beta chains.

This clonotype appeared many times. Its specific antigen is unknown. Qualities for individual bases were not recorded, and no much larger clone is one base off. Libraries were made using 5' RACE. For sequencing, a NextSeq 500 was employed. To allow correction of PCR and sequencing errors, the TCR library protocol tagged every TCR cDNA molecule with a unique molecular identifier. On the authors' methods: TCR identification, UMI-based error correction and CDR3 extraction were performed with Decombinator tools. TCRs above a frequency of 2 per 1,000, corresponding to the top 1% of the tumor frequency distribution, were defined as expanded. Expanded tumor TCRs were classed as regional if statistically deemed absent (corrected P<0.05) from at least one tumor region, otherwise ubiquitous. Each repertoire was subsampled 100 times to 5,000 TCRs, after which Renyi diversity was computed with the R vegan package. CDR3 similarity networks were constructed using string-kernel similarity of amino acid triplets, with links drawn between CDR3s whose pairwise similarity was above 0.82. Using fastp trimming at Q25 and MiXCR clonotype assembly, TCRdb reanalyzed the public sequencing data and kept in-frame beta chains. Every CDR3 protein is listed once, alongside the most common genes and DNA of its rows. The V and J calls reflect TCRdb's pipeline rather than the authors' work. This sample is represented by under 20,000 distinct CDR3 sequences; 5.7% of them were singletons. 10% of the sample comes from the top ten.

The CDR3 holds 12 amino acids from the cysteine to the phenylalanine. Left in the record is the CDR3 DNA by itself, 36 bases read in frame from the first base. In the germline V gene (reference sequence), CDR1 corresponds to DFQATT and CDR2 to SNEGSKA. V and J are truncated by 7 bases and 1 base respectively, leaving an intervening sequence of 8 bases. In light of the paper, this sample's time point label describes: sample taken at primary tumor resection. Samples were obtained from roughly 72 patients with early-stage, untreated non-small cell lung cancer from the lung TRACERx cohort. TCR sequencing used whole RNA extracted from tumor and nontumor lung tissue, or from cryopreserved PBMC samples, without cell sorting. Patients were selected for TCR sequencing only if sufficient RNA was available from at least two tumor regions. Before selection, tumor and adjacent nontumor lung specimens were reviewed by a lung pathologist.

The sequence is built from TRBV20-1 and TRBJ2-1, with the D gene not confidently named. This sequence originates from a female donor with early-stage non-small cell lung cancer. This specimen consisted of lung tumor tissue, obtained at surgery. DNA sequence: TGCAGTGGTATCCCTTCCTACAATGAGCAGTTCTTC. This sequence encodes CSGIPSYNEQFF.